What follows are 13 T cell receptor beta chains derived from one specimen sequenced in a study of blood T cells in healthy people across ages. A sample-barcoded 5' primer and a J-beta primer mix were used in a second PCR of about 6 to 12 cycles. TCRdb reprocessed the 5' RACE reads with MiXCR, giving one entry per CDR3 protein. The sample shows 600,000 or so distinct CDR3 sequences, 20% to 25% of them seen only once. The sample consisted of blood. These receptors originate from an older man in good health.

The J gene is TRBJ2-7, the V gene TRBV3-1; D is ambiguous. The CDR3 spans 11 residues. Germline values: CDR1 LGHDT, CDR2 YNNKEL (reference sequence). Trimming removed 0 bases at V and 7 bases at J, with 4 bases between. The CDR3 DNA follows: TGTGCCAGCAGCCAAGAATGGGAGCAGTACTTC. Translated: CASSQEWEQYF.

This clonotype was seen a handful of times. The rearrangement links TRBV13 to TRBJ2-2; D remains unclear. The CDR3 is made up of 14 amino acids. Trimming stripped 5 bases from V and 2 bases from J, with 9 bases between. Germline CDR1 PRHDT, CDR2 FYEKMQ (reference sequence). The CDR3 nucleotides read TGTGCCAGCAGCCATACAGTAAACACCGGGGAGCTGTTTTTT. It is translated as CASSHTVNTGELFF.

The chain is built from TRBV6-5 and TRBJ1-1; 7 nucleotides match TRBD1. The CDR3 consists of 14 residues. Germline CDR1 is MNHEY and CDR2 is SVGAGI. The junction had 7 bases not matched to a gene; V was cut back by 6 bases and J by 3 bases. The CDR3 protein is CASSPGTVDTEAFF. Written as DNA, the CDR3 is TGTGCCAGCAGCCCCGGGACAGTGGACACTGAAGCTTTCTTT.

This clonotype was picked up a small number of times. J is TRBJ2-1 and V is TRBV3-1; the D gene is possibly TRBD1 (5 bases). This CDR3 has 14 residues. CDR1 is LGHDT and CDR2 is YNNKEL in the germline V gene (reference sequence). The V and J ends lost 1 base and 7 bases respectively, with 11 bases between them. The CDR3 bases are TGTGCCAGCAGCCAAGGGGGCAGTAGTAATGAGCAGTTCTTC. This codes for CASSQGGSSNEQFF.

In this sample, this clonotype turned up a few times. V is TRBV10-3 and J is TRBJ2-3; TRBD2 aligns across 12 bases. This CDR3 region has 15 residues. Germline V gene sequence: CDR1 ENHRY, CDR2 SYGVKD. V gave up 4 bases and J gave up 4 bases; unmatched junction bases: 3. Here the CDR3 DNA reads TGTGCCATCAGTGGGACTAGCGGGAAGGCAGATACGCAGTATTTT. Its translation is CAISGTSGKADTQYF.

V usage is TRBV3-1 and J usage is TRBJ2-5, with TRBD2 matching over 13 bases. Germline lookup yields CDR1 LGHDT and CDR2 YNNKEL (reference sequence). This CDR3 is built from 17 residues. V trimming: 4 bases; J trimming: 3 bases; junction bases outside the gene matches: 8. The CDR3 coding sequence is TGTGCCAGCAGCCGACTACTAGCGGGAGGGCCGGAAGAGACCCAGTACTTC. It codes for CASSRLLAGGPEETQYF.

The CDR3 loop is CASSYLSGDYGYTF. DNA of the CDR3: TGTGCCAGCAGCTACCTATCCGGGGACTATGGCTACACCTTC. The chain uses TRBV5-4 and TRBJ1-2; D gene ambiguous. Trimming took 3 bases from V and 3 from J, leaving 12 bases between them. The CDR3 has 14 amino acids. The germline V gene encodes CDR1 SGHNT and CDR2 YYREEE (reference sequence).

The CDR3 spells CASSQDLAGGVEKLFF. DNA for the CDR3: TGCGCCAGCAGCCAAGATCTTGCAGGGGGTGTTGAAAAACTGTTTTTT. This chain connects TRBV4-3 to TRBJ1-4; TRBD1 agrees at 7 bases. CDR1 is LGHNA, CDR2 YSLEER, per germline. The CDR3 covers 16 residues. Trimming cost V 0 bases and J 7 bases; bases outside gene matches: 8.

CDR3 protein: CASSFWTQEAADTQYF. In DNA, the CDR3 is TGTGCCAGCAGCTTCTGGACCCAAGAAGCGGCAGATACGCAGTATTTT. This rearrangement joins TRBV5-4 to TRBJ2-3, with a weak D call TRBD2 (5 bases). The germline V gene has CDR1 SGHNT and CDR2 YYREEE (reference sequence). The CDR3 has 16 amino acids. The V end was cut by 2 bases, the J end by 4 bases, with 17 bases between.

This chain connects TRBV19 to TRBJ2-1; 9 nucleotides agree with TRBD2. CDR3 length: 18 amino acids. V was pared by 3 bases and J by 0 bases, with 9 bases of the junction left unmatched. Looked up from germline, CDR1 is LNHDA and CDR2 is SQIVND (reference sequence). The CDR3 region is CASSIRGTSSSSYNEQFF. CDR3 in DNA: TGTGCCAGTAGTATCCGGGGGACTAGCTCCAGCTCCTACAATGAGCAGTTCTTC.

This clonotype was counted many times. The chain is built from TRBV29-1 and TRBJ2-7, with 9 nucleotides matching TRBD1. Trimming cost V 7 bases and J 0 bases; bases outside gene matches: 4. Looked up from germline, CDR1 is SQVTM and CDR2 is ANQGSEA. The CDR3 runs to 13 residues. The CDR3 DNA follows: TGCAGCGCCGGACAGGGGAGCTCCTACGAGCAGTACTTC. Encoded protein: CSAGQGSSYEQYF.

V gene TRBV20-1 combines with J gene TRBJ2-7, with 8 nucleotides matching TRBD2. The V gene end was trimmed by 0 bases and the J gene end by 3 bases; junction bases not matched to a gene: 19. The germline V gene encodes CDR1 DFQATT and CDR2 SNEGSKA (reference sequence). This CDR3 has 19 residues. The CDR3 sequence: CSARDPAKSSGHSGYEQYF. Written as DNA, the CDR3 is TGCAGTGCTAGAGATCCTGCCAAATCTAGCGGGCACAGCGGCTACGAGCAGTACTTC.

The chain links TRBV12-3 or TRBV12-4 to TRBJ1-2; 10 positions agree with TRBD1. J lost 7 bases, V lost 6 bases, and 8 bases had no gene match. The length of the CDR3 is 14 residues. CDR3 coding DNA: TGTGCCAGCAGCGACAGGGGGCGGGCCTCTGGCTACACCTTC. It translates to CASSDRGRASGYTF.